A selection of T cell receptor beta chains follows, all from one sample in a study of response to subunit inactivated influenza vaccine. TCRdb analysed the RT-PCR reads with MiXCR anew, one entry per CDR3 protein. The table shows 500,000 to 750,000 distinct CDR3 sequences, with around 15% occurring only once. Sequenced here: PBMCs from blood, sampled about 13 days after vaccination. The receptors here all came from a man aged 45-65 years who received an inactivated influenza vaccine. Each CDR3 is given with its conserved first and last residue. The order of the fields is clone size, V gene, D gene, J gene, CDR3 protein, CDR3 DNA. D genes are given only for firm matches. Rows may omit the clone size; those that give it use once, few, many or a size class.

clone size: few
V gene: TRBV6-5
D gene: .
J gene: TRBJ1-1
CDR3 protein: CASRTTNTEAFF
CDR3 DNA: TGTGCCAGCCGGACGACGAACACTGAAGCTTTCTTT

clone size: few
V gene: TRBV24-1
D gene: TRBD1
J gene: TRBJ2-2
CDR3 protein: CATSDPGTGTGELFF
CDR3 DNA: TGTGCCACCAGTGATCCCGGGACAGGCACCGGGGAGCTGTTTTTT

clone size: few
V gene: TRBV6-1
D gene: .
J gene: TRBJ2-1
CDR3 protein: CASHPGRSSYNEQFF
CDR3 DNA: TGTGCCAGCCATCCCGGCAGGAGCTCCTACAATGAGCAGTTCTTC

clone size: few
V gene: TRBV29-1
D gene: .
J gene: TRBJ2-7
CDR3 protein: CSVEGQTYEQYF
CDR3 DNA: TGCAGCGTTGAAGGGCAGACTTACGAGCAGTACTTC

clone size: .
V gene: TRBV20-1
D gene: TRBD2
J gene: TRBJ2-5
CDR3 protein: CSANRAGGVQETQYF
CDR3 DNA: TGCAGTGCGAACCGAGCGGGGGGGGTACAAGAGACCCAGTACTTC

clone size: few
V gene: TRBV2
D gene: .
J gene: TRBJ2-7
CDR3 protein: CASSLAGLTFDEQYF
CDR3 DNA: TGTGCCAGCTCTCTTGCGGGACTTACCTTCGACGAGCAGTACTTC

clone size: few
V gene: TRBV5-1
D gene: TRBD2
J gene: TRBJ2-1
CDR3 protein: CASSPSGLAALNEQFF
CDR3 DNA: TGCGCCAGCAGCCCCTCAGGACTAGCGGCCCTCAATGAGCAGTTCTTC

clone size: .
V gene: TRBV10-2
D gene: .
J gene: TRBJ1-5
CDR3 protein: CASSESTPGYSNQPQHF
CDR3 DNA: TGCGCCAGCAGTGAGTCGACTCCAGGGTATAGCAATCAGCCCCAGCATTTT

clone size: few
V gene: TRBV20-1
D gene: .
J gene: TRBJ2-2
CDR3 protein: CSAPKNTGELFF
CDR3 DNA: TGCAGTGCCCCGAAGAACACCGGGGAGCTGTTTTTT

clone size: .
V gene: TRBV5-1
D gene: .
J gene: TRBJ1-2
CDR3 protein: CASSSNRGTVDYGYTF
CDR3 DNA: TGCGCCAGCAGCTCTAACAGAGGGACGGTCGACTATGGCTACACCTTC

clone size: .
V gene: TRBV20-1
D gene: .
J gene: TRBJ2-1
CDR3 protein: CSAPLTGFQSLEQFF
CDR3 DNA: TGCAGTGCTCCCCTAACCGGCTTCCAATCCCTTGAGCAGTTCTTC

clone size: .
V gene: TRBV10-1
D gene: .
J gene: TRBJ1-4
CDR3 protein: CASSEYEASSGKLLF
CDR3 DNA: TGCGCCAGCAGTGAGTACGAGGCCTCCTCGGGAAAACTGCTTTTT

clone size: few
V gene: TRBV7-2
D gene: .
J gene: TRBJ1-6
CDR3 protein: CASSLAVDSPLHF
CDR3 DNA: TGTGCCAGCAGCTTAGCAGTTGATTCACCCCTCCACTTT

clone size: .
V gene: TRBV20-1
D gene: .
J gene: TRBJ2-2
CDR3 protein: CSARSRQGINTGELFF
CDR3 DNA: TGCAGTGCTAGGTCTCGGCAGGGGATTAACACCGGGGAGCTGTTTTTT

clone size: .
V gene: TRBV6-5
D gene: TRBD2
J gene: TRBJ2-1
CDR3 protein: CASSYSSPSGWFNEQFF
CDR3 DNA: TGTGCCAGCAGTTACTCGTCCCCTAGCGGGTGGTTCAATGAGCAGTTCTTC

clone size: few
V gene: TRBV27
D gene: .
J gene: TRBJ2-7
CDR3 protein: CASSFNRVPYEQYF
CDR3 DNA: TGTGCCAGCAGTTTCAACAGGGTACCCTACGAGCAGTACTTC

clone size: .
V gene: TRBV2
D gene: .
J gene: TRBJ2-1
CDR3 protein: CASSGELTPWDEQFF
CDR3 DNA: TGTGCCAGCAGCGGTGAACTAACCCCTTGGGATGAGCAGTTCTTC

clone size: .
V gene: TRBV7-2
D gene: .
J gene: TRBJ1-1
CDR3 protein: CASSYTTGSNTEAFF
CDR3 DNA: TGTGCCAGCAGCTATACCACCGGGTCCAACACTGAAGCTTTCTTT

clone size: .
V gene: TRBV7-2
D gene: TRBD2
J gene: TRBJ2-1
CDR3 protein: CASSPRSGAYNEQFF
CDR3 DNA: TGTGCCAGCAGCCCCCGTAGCGGGGCCTACAATGAGCAGTTCTTC

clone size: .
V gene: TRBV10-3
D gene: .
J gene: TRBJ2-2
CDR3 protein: CATTGPGELFF
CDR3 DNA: TGTGCCACCACGGGTCCCGGGGAGCTGTTTTTT

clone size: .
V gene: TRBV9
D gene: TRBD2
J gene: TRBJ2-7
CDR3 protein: CASSVGGGRGHEQYF
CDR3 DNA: TGTGCCAGCAGCGTAGGGGGCGGGAGAGGACACGAGCAGTACTTC

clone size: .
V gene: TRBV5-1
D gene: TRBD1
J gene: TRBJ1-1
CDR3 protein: CASSSSGQVNTEAFF
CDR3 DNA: TGCGCCAGCAGCTCCTCGGGACAGGTGAACACTGAAGCTTTCTTT

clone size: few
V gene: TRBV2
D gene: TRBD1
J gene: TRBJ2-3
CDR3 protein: CASRIGQGATDTQYF
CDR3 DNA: TGTGCCAGCAGGATCGGACAGGGAGCCACAGATACGCAGTATTTT

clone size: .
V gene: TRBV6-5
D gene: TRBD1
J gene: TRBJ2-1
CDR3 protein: CASSYSRGPDSYNEQFF
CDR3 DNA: TGTGCCAGCAGTTACTCGAGGGGGCCCGACTCCTACAATGAGCAGTTCTTC

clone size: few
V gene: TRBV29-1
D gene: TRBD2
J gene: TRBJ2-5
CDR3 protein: CSVAAGLRETQYF
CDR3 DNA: TGCAGCGTCGCAGCGGGATTGAGGGAGACCCAGTACTTC

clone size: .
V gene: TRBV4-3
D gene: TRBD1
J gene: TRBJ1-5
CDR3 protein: CASSQERVQGWAFGPQHF
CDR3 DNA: TGCGCCAGCAGCCAAGAAAGGGTACAGGGGTGGGCCTTTGGGCCCCAGCATTTT

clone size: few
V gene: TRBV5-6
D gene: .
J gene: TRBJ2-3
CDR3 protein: CASSLGWSSTDTQYF
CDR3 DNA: TGTGCCAGCAGCTTGGGTTGGTCCTCCACAGATACGCAGTATTTT

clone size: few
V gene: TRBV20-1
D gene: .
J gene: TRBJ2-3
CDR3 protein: CSARELENRDTQYF
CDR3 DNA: TGCAGTGCTAGAGAATTGGAGAATAGAGATACGCAGTATTTT

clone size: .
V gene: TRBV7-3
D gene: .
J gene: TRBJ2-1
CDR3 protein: CASSPSGWAHEQFF
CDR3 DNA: TGTGCCAGCAGCCCCTCGGGGTGGGCCCATGAGCAGTTCTTC

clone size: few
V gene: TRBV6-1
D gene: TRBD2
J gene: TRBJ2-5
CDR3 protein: CASRSGGAETQYF
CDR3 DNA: TGTGCCAGCAGATCGGGGGGGGCTGAGACCCAGTACTTC

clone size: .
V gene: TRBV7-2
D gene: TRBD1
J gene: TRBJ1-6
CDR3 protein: CASSLNRGDNSPLHF
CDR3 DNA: TGTGCCAGCAGCTTAAACAGGGGAGATAATTCACCCCTCCACTTT

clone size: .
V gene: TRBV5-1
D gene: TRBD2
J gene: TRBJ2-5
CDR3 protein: CASSTTSGSPGKTQYF
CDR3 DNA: TGCGCCAGCAGCACGACTAGCGGGTCCCCCGGGAAGACCCAGTACTTC

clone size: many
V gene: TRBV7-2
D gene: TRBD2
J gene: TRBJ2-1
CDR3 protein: CASSSLAGGSNEQFF
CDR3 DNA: TGTGCCAGCAGCTCCTTAGCGGGAGGGTCAAATGAGCAGTTCTTC